The rows below give T cell receptor beta chains drawn from one sample of a study of blood T cells in healthy people across ages. TCRdb re-analysed the 5' RACE reads in MiXCR, keeping a single row per CDR3 protein. In the table there are around 990,000 distinct CDR3 sequences, approximately 38% of which are singletons. Specimen: blood. The receptors were gathered from a man aged 18 to 30 in good health. Both conserved end residues are part of each CDR3. The D gene is left open where the match is weak. Clone size is given for some rows only: seen once, a few or many times, or a class if the clone is expanded.

clone size: -; V gene: TRBV4-3; D gene: TRBD2; J gene: TRBJ2-2; CDR3 DNA: TGCGCCAGCAGCCACCGACTAGCCGCCGGGGAGCTGTTTTTT; CDR3 protein: CASSHRLAAGELFF
clone size: -; V gene: TRBV9; D gene: -; J gene: TRBJ2-7; CDR3 DNA: TGTGCCAGCAGCGCCCTCGACAGGAGCTCCTACAATGAGCAGTACTTC; CDR3 protein: CASSALDRSSYNEQYF
clone size: -; V gene: TRBV27; D gene: -; J gene: TRBJ2-3; CDR3 DNA: TGTGCCAGCAGTTTAATAGGGGTCAGTGCAGATACGCAGTATTTT; CDR3 protein: CASSLIGVSADTQYF
clone size: -; V gene: TRBV3-1; D gene: -; J gene: TRBJ2-7; CDR3 DNA: TGTGCCAGCAGCGTAAGGGAGCGCCTCTCCTCCTACGAGCAGTACTTC; CDR3 protein: CASSVRERLSSYEQYF
clone size: once; V gene: TRBV25-1; D gene: TRBD2; J gene: TRBJ2-5; CDR3 DNA: TGTGCCAGCAGTACTAGCGGGGGAGAGACCCAGTACTTC; CDR3 protein: CASSTSGGETQYF
clone size: -; V gene: TRBV7-3; D gene: -; J gene: TRBJ2-1; CDR3 DNA: TGTGCCAGCAGCTTAGGCAGGGTTTGGGAGCAGTTCTTC; CDR3 protein: CASSLGRVWEQFF
clone size: -; V gene: TRBV28; D gene: TRBD2; J gene: TRBJ2-3; CDR3 DNA: TGTGCCAGCAGTGGAGTAGCGGGGGCCCGCACAGATACGCAGTATTTT; CDR3 protein: CASSGVAGARTDTQYF
clone size: -; V gene: TRBV6-2/TRBV6-3; D gene: -; J gene: TRBJ1-6; CDR3 DNA: TGTGCCAGCACCCTCCAATTCGAGGGTAATTCACCCCTCCACTTT; CDR3 protein: CASTLQFEGNSPLHF
clone size: -; V gene: TRBV12-3/TRBV12-4; D gene: -; J gene: TRBJ1-6; CDR3 DNA: TGTGCCAGCAGTCAGTCCAGATTAAAAAATTCACCCCTCCACTTT; CDR3 protein: CASSQSRLKNSPLHF
clone size: few; V gene: TRBV7-9; D gene: TRBD1; J gene: TRBJ1-2; CDR3 DNA: TGTGCCAGCAGCTCGCCCGGGACAGCTTTTAGGAACTATGGCTACACCTTC; CDR3 protein: CASSSPGTAFRNYGYTF
clone size: -; V gene: TRBV7-3; D gene: TRBD1; J gene: TRBJ1-5; CDR3 DNA: TGTACCAGCAGCGCAGGGGGTCGGCAGCCCCAGCATTTT; CDR3 protein: CTSSAGGRQPQHF
clone size: -; V gene: TRBV29-1; D gene: -; J gene: TRBJ2-7; CDR3 DNA: TGCAGCGGGACCCTGGACAGCGAGCAGTACTTC; CDR3 protein: CSGTLDSEQYF
clone size: many; V gene: TRBV6-6; D gene: -; J gene: TRBJ2-7; CDR3 DNA: TGTGCCAGCAGTGACGCAGAGGGTTACGAGCAGTACTTC; CDR3 protein: CASSDAEGYEQYF
clone size: -; V gene: TRBV20-1; D gene: -; J gene: TRBJ2-1; CDR3 DNA: TGCAGTGCTTCCGCTGACGGGGGCGGCAATGAGCAGTTCTTC; CDR3 protein: CSASADGGGNEQFF
clone size: -; V gene: TRBV19; D gene: -; J gene: TRBJ2-1; CDR3 DNA: TGTGCCAGTAGTATAGATCGGGGCTATGAGCAGTTCTTC; CDR3 protein: CASSIDRGYEQFF
clone size: few; V gene: TRBV7-9; D gene: -; J gene: TRBJ1-1; CDR3 DNA: TGTGCCAGCAGCTCGACGGGCGTAGTCACTGAAGCTTTCTTT; CDR3 protein: CASSSTGVVTEAFF
clone size: -; V gene: TRBV6-1; D gene: TRBD2; J gene: TRBJ2-5; CDR3 DNA: TGTGCCAGCAGTGACACACTAGCGGCATTCTACAATGAGCAGTACTTC; CDR3 protein: CASSDTLAAFYNEQYF
clone size: -; V gene: TRBV12-3/TRBV12-4; D gene: -; J gene: TRBJ2-5; CDR3 DNA: TGTGCCAGCAGTTTTGGTCTGGCAGGGACGAACCAAGAGACCCAGTACTTC; CDR3 protein: CASSFGLAGTNQETQYF
clone size: -; V gene: TRBV20-1; D gene: -; J gene: TRBJ2-2; CDR3 DNA: TGCAGTGCTAAAAGGGGAGACGACGGGGAGCTGTTTTTT; CDR3 protein: CSAKRGDDGELFF
clone size: -; V gene: TRBV20-1; D gene: -; J gene: TRBJ2-2; CDR3 DNA: TGCAGTGCTAGAGATCCTCGGCTCAACACCGGGGAGCTGTTTTTT; CDR3 protein: CSARDPRLNTGELFF
clone size: few; V gene: TRBV6-2/TRBV6-3; D gene: -; J gene: TRBJ2-2; CDR3 DNA: TGTGCCACTACGTTCGTCGGACACACGAACACCGGGGAGCTGTTTTTT; CDR3 protein: CATTFVGHTNTGELFF
clone size: few; V gene: TRBV27; D gene: TRBD1; J gene: TRBJ2-3; CDR3 DNA: TGTGCCAGCAGTTTACATACAGGGGGTCTGGATACGCAGTATTTT; CDR3 protein: CASSLHTGGLDTQYF
clone size: -; V gene: TRBV6-2/TRBV6-3; D gene: -; J gene: TRBJ2-7; CDR3 DNA: TGTGCCAGCAGTTACCGCCCAGGTGAGCAGTACTTC; CDR3 protein: CASSYRPGEQYF
clone size: few; V gene: TRBV12-3/TRBV12-4; D gene: TRBD1; J gene: TRBJ1-2; CDR3 DNA: TGTGCCAGCAGTCCCACAGGGGGAGCTGGTGGCTACACCTTC; CDR3 protein: CASSPTGGAGGYTF
clone size: -; V gene: TRBV29-1; D gene: TRBD1; J gene: TRBJ1-1; CDR3 DNA: TGCAGCGTTGAGGGTAGGGGGCGATTGGGGAACACTGAAGCTTTCTTT; CDR3 protein: CSVEGRGRLGNTEAFF
clone size: few; V gene: TRBV6-2/TRBV6-3; D gene: -; J gene: TRBJ2-1; CDR3 DNA: TGTGCCAGCAGTTACGGGAAAGGACGGCTCGGAGACAATGAGCAGTTCTTC; CDR3 protein: CASSYGKGRLGDNEQFF
clone size: many; V gene: TRBV29-1; D gene: -; J gene: TRBJ1-2; CDR3 DNA: TGCAGCGTTGATGGGCAGGGGTCCTATGGCTACACCTTC; CDR3 protein: CSVDGQGSYGYTF
clone size: few; V gene: TRBV20-1; D gene: -; J gene: TRBJ2-7; CDR3 DNA: TGCAGTGCTAGACCGCGGGGGCGCGAGCAGTACTTC; CDR3 protein: CSARPRGREQYF
clone size: few; V gene: TRBV4-2; D gene: -; J gene: TRBJ2-5; CDR3 DNA: TGTGCCAGCAGCCAAGATCTCGGGTTGGGTCGCGCGTACTTC; CDR3 protein: CASSQDLGLGRAYF
clone size: -; V gene: TRBV12-3/TRBV12-4; D gene: -; J gene: TRBJ2-3; CDR3 DNA: TGTGCCAGCAGTTTAGCGGGGTTAGACCCCCCAGATACGCAGTATTTT; CDR3 protein: CASSLAGLDPPDTQYF
clone size: -; V gene: TRBV27; D gene: TRBD1; J gene: TRBJ2-1; CDR3 DNA: TGTGCCAGCAGTCAGACAGGGGACATTGAGCAGTTCTTC; CDR3 protein: CASSQTGDIEQFF
clone size: few; V gene: TRBV3-1; D gene: TRBD1; J gene: TRBJ1-4; CDR3 DNA: TGTGCCAGCAAGGACAGGGGACGACTAAATGAAAAACTGTTTTTT; CDR3 protein: CASKDRGRLNEKLFF
clone size: few; V gene: TRBV30; D gene: -; J gene: TRBJ1-2; CDR3 DNA: TGTGCCTGGAGTGTAATAAAGGCAGGCGAAACTAACTATGGCTACACCTTC; CDR3 protein: CAWSVIKAGETNYGYTF
clone size: -; V gene: TRBV25-1; D gene: TRBD1; J gene: TRBJ2-6; CDR3 DNA: TGTGCCAGCAGTCCCCGGGACAGGGGGACTGGGGCCAACGTCCTGACTTTC; CDR3 protein: CASSPRDRGTGANVLTF
clone size: many; V gene: TRBV12-3/TRBV12-4; D gene: -; J gene: TRBJ1-4; CDR3 DNA: TGTGCCAGCAGTTTAGTACGAGAGAAACTGTTTTTT; CDR3 protein: CASSLVREKLFF
clone size: -; V gene: TRBV10-3; D gene: TRBD2; J gene: TRBJ2-3; CDR3 DNA: TGTGCCATCAGCCGTGCGGGGGGCTCTACAGATACGCAGTATTTT; CDR3 protein: CAISRAGGSTDTQYF